This TCR beta chain was documented in a study of T cells in Graves' hyperthyroidism and ophthalmopathy (dated by TCRdb to between 2018 and 2021). Regarding the research as a whole: Peripheral blood samples were taken at the time of initial diagnosis, prior to any treatment. The study also compared thyroid tissue and blood T-cell repertoires from five or six Graves' hyperthyroidism patients. The paper reports TCR Vbeta CDR3 sequencing of fewer than 150 peripheral blood samples: under 45 ophthalmopathy, under 80 hyperthyroidism and about 17 progressor patients. An independent validation cohort of about 19 hyperthyroidism patients and approximately 15 patients who later progressed to ophthalmopathy tested prospective prediction of ophthalmopathy. TCR V-J signatures able to tell the groups apart were searched for in a discovery cohort of 90 to 100 patients, of whom under 45 had Graves' ophthalmopathy and about 55 had stable Graves' hyperthyroidism. For training and testing, the 100 or so patients in the discovery cohort were randomly divided in a 7:3 ratio. After sampling, hyperthyroidism patients received methimazole starting at 30 mg daily, and ophthalmopathy patients received high-dose intravenous methylprednisolone.

TCR beta CDR3 regions were amplified from RNA transcripts. For the first round of RT-PCR on the TCR CDR3, the HTBI primer set was used together with the Qiagen OneStep RT-PCR kit. Libraries were constructed in a second round of multiplex PCR, after which size selection and purification were performed. The libraries were sequenced on an Illumina HiSeq2000 using paired-end 100 bp reads. The original pipeline was this. SOAPnuke was used to process the raw data, removing reads that contained adapters or uncalled bases, had a mean Phred below 15, or lacked an exact match to the constant primer or identifier. High-quality paired reads were merged with COPE v1.2.5, and unique nucleotide sequences were defined as clonotypes. MiTCR v1.1 was used to align the clonotypes against IMGT TRBV, TRBD and TRBJ reference segments. The analysis was restricted to V-J combinations with a frequency above 0.0001, which together covered 99.2% of the repertoires. The TCS score was defined as F50 (clonal expansion) divided by E x V (chaos), with BLOSUM62-based TCRdist calculated between CDR3 peptides within each V-J. Welch's t-statistics and random forest reduced around 550 V-J features to 10 to 15, which were used in a naive Bayes classifier (R e1071). TCRdb cleaned the public reads at Q25 with fastp, built clones with MiXCR and kept in-frame beta chains. A single entry per CDR3 protein holds the most common genes and DNA from its merged rows. TCRdb's processing, not the study's, gives the V and J calls here. For this sample the table gives about 480,000 distinct CDR3 sequences, of which 13% to 15% were detected only once. Less than 20% of the sample is taken by the ten largest.

A patient counted as having stable Graves' hyperthyroidism if no progression to ophthalmopathy occurred over 18 months of follow-up. Hyperthyroidism patients were newly diagnosed, had a disease duration of under 2 months, and were aged 18 to 65 years. Exclusion was applied to patients with uncontrolled infections, other autoimmune diseases, pregnancy or lactation. Diagnoses were based on clinical symptoms, serum thyroxine and TRAb, thyroid ultrasound and orbital computed tomography. PBMCs were separated from roughly 10 ml of fresh peripheral blood using Ficoll-Paque density gradient centrifugation. Total RNA was extracted using Trizol reagent, and RNA quality was assessed on an Agilent 2100 Bioanalyzer. The germline V gene gives CDR1 as KGHDR and CDR2 as SFDVKD. The CDR3 sequence holds 14 residues, the cysteine and phenylalanine included. The sequence is cut down to CDR3 DNA, 42 bases in frame from base 1. Trimming takes 9 bases off V and 8 bases off J; junction bases not matched to a gene: 6.

What the authors observed across the whole study: Most expanded thyroid clonotypes (frequency above 0.001) were also found in blood, which suggests that blood repertoires may mirror thyroid immune responses. In validation, the model predicted progression to ophthalmopathy a median of about 5.9 months before onset, with roughly 70% sensitivity and nearly 75% specificity. Ophthalmopathy was separated from stable hyperthyroidism by a 13 V-J signature model, with about 88% sensitivity and approximately 81% specificity obtained in cross-validation and 80%/75% obtained in testing. Sample size was not statistically predetermined, and blinding of investigators to group allocation was not performed.

This clonotype was seen a handful of times. Its recognized antigen is unknown. Base qualities are not provided; no much larger clone lies one nucleotide away. This sequence originates from a woman aged 18-35 years with Graves' hyperthyroidism. The chain is encoded by TRBV24-1 joined to TRBJ2-1, and 13 junctional nucleotides match TRBD2. Material for sequencing was blood. The CDR3 is CATQLAGGPYEQFF. The DNA sequence is given as TGTGCCACCCAACTAGCGGGAGGGCCCTATGAGCAGTTCTTC.